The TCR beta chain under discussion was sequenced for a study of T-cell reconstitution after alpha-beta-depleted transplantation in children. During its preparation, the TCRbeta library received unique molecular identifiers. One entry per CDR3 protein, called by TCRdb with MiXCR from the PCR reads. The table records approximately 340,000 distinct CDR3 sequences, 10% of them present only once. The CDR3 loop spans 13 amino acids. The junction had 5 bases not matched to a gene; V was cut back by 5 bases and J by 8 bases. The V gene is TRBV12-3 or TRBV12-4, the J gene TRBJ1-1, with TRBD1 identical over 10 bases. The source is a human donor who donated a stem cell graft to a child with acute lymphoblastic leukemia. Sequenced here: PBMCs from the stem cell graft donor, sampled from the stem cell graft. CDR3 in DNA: TGTGCCAGCAGTAAGCGACAGGGGGCGGAAGCTTTCTTT. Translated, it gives CASSKRQGAEAFF.